Given below is one TCR beta chain in context. Through a sample-barcoded 5' primer and a J-beta primer mix, a second PCR was run for 7 to 11 cycles. Each CDR3 protein is one row after TCRdb ran MiXCR on the 5' RACE reads. The sample has about a million distinct CDR3 sequences, about 44% seen once; the top ten hold 10% to 15%. This sample was included in a study of blood T cells in healthy people across ages. Sequencing was done on a sample of blood. The sequence was obtained from a man aged 25-45 years in good health.

The CDR3 nucleotides read TGTGCCAGCAGCTTAGGGACTAGCGGTCGCAAGCAGTATTTT. Its protein is CASSLGTSGRKQYF. The chain has TRBV7-3 and TRBJ2-3, with 11 bases lining up with TRBD2. Germline loops: CDR1 SGHTA, CDR2 FQGTGA. The CDR3 covers 14 residues. The V segment lost 2 bases and the J segment 11 bases; nucleotides outside the gene matches: 6.